This T cell receptor beta chain was sequenced in a study of blood T cells in healthy people across ages. The study, taken as a whole, reports: Older age went with lower TCR beta diversity per million T cells, in a roughly linear way.

Remarks on this clonotype: Its antigen remains unknown.

Combining a sample-barcoded 5' primer with a J-beta primer mix, a second PCR ran for roughly 7 to 12 cycles. Carrying 12 random nucleotides, a template-switch adaptor labeled each individual cDNA molecule. In TCRdb, the 5' RACE reads were re-called with MiXCR into one record per CDR3 protein. The sample has over a million distinct CDR3 sequences, under 45% seen once; the top ten hold under 20%. Sequencing was carried out using blood. This sequence originates from a woman aged 60-70 years in good health.

As DNA, the CDR3 is TGTGCCAGCAGTTTATATGCGACAGAGAATGAGCAGTTCTTC. Amino acids: CASSLYATENEQFF. The chain has TRBV12-3 or TRBV12-4 and TRBJ2-1; D perhaps matches TRBD1 (5 bases). V was cut by 2 bases and J by 7 bases, with 12 bases left in between. The CDR3 consists of 14 residues.